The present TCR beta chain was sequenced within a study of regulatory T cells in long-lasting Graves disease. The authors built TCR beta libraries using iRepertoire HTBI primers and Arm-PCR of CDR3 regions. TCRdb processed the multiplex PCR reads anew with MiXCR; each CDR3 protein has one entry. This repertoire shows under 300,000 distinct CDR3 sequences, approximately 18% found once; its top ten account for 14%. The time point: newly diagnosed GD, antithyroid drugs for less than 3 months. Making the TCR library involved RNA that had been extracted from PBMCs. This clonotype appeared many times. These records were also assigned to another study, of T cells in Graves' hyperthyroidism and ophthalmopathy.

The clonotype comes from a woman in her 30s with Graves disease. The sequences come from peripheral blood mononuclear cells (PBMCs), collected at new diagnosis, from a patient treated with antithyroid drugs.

CDR3 region: CASSQGQRTPGSEQYF. CDR3 nucleotide sequence: TGCGCCAGCAGCCAAGGTCAGAGGACTCCCGGCAGCGAGCAGTACTTC. This chain joins TRBV4-1 and TRBJ2-7, with a possible D match to TRBD2 (5 bases). V was shortened by 1 base and J by 6 bases, with 19 bases between the two germline ends. Germline V gives CDR1 MGHRA, CDR2 YSYEKL. There are 16 residues in the CDR3.